Below are 3 T cell receptor beta chains sequenced from a single sample in a study of blood T cell repertoires in COVID-19 (dated by TCRdb to 2018 to 2021). The library was built by means of the immunoSEQ multiplex PCR assay. Not all clones reach the TCRdb copy of this immuneACCESS table, which keeps in-frame sequences only. Checked studies attribute under half of the gap to unresolved V genes and leave the rest unexplained. The sample table contains approximately 300,000 clones; only one count was recorded for around four fifths of them. Roughly 1.1% of the sample is taken by the ten largest. The sample consisted of peripheral blood. The receptor source for this set is a woman between 50 and 59 years old with acute or convalescent COVID-19.

The chain uses TRBV3-1 (or the pseudogene TRBV3-2) and TRBJ1-1; a weak D match, TRBD1 (6 bases). CDR3 length: 15 amino acids. The V end lost 5 bases, the J end lost 1 base, and 14 bases lay between the germline ends. Germline V gene data show CDR1 as LGHDT and CDR2 as YNNKEL (reference sequence). The CDR3 bases are TGTGCCAGCAGCTTACGGGACACCAAGAACACTGAAGCTTTCTTT. Amino acid sequence: CASSLRDTKNTEAFF.

In this sample, this clone turned up a few times. V and J are TRBV7-8 and TRBJ1-3; a possible D gene is TRBD1 (5 bases). Trimming took off 4 bases at V and 4 bases at J, with 14 bases between the two ends. Germline assignment: CDR1 SGHVS and CDR2 FQNEAQ. This CDR3 contains 15 residues. The CDR3 DNA follows: TGTGCCAGCAGCTCCCGGCGGACACGCGGAAACACCATATATTTT. This encodes CASSSRRTRGNTIYF.

The chain's CDR3 is CASSSPPGQVHYGYTF. CDR3 DNA sequence: TGTGCCAGCAGCTCACCCCCGGGACAGGTACATTATGGCTACACCTTC. V usage is TRBV9 and J usage is TRBJ1-2, with 8 nucleotides matching TRBD1. Per germline, CDR1 SGDLS and CDR2 YYNGEE. Trimming at V came to 4 bases and at J to 5 bases, leaving 13 bases not matched to a gene. This CDR3 has 16 residues.